The source of this T cell receptor (beta chain) is a study of regulatory dendritic cells for organ transplantation. Clones were sequenced by immunoSEQ multiplex PCR, and TCRdb holds only the in-frame ones, with some missing. The sample holds 25,000 to 30,000 clones, about four fifths seen once. CDR1 is SGHAT and CDR2 is FQNNGV in the germline V gene. The CDR3 has 14 residues. V was pared by 4 bases and J by 2 bases, with 4 bases of the junction left unmatched. The receptor was isolated from a human donor in good health. The rearrangement joins TRBV11-2 to TRBJ2-7; 8 bases fit TRBD1. The sequenced material came from naive CD8+ T cells from blood. The subset was: CD45RA+ naive T cells. The CDR3 reads CASSWGQATYEQYF. DNA for the CDR3: TGTGCCAGCAGCTGGGGACAGGCCACCTACGAGCAGTACTTC.